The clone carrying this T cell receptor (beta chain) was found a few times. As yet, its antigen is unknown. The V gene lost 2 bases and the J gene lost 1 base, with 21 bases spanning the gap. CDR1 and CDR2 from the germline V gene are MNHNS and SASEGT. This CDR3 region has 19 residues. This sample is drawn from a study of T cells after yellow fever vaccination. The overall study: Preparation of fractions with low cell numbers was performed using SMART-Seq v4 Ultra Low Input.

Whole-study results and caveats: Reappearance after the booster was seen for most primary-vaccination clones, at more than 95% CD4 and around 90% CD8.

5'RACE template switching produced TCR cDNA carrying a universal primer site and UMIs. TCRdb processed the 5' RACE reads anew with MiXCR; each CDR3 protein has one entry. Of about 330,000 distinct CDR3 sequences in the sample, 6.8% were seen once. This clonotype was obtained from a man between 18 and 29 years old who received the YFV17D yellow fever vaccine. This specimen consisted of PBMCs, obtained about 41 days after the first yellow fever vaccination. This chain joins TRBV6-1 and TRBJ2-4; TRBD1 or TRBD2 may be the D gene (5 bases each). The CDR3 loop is CASSELLGVGAHAKNIQYF. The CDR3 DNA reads TGTGCCAGCAGTGAACTTTTGGGCGTCGGGGCTCACGCCAAAAACATTCAGTACTTC.